A single sample gave rise to the 25 T cell receptor beta chains below, sequenced in a study of cytomegalovirus exposure and HLA in healthy donors (dated by TCRdb to about 2017). Library preparation was by the immunoSEQ multiplex PCR assay. For the multiplex PCR, a mixture combining 60 forward primers for TCR Vbeta segments and 13 reverse primers for TCR Jbeta segments was used. The table comes from immuneACCESS by way of TCRdb, which keeps in-frame sequences with V and J called. Part of the clones is missing from these tables; in studies checked, under half for an unresolved V gene and the rest for unknown reasons. Here the sample has 150,000 to 200,000 clones; about 80% occur a single time. 1.3% of the sample lies in the top ten. The sequenced sample consisted of PBMCs. The receptors originated from a woman between 50 and 59 years old in good health and CMV-seronegative.

This clone has a count of ten or more. The CDR3 loop is CASSLNPGQIEAFF. The CDR3 DNA sequence: TGTGCCAGCAGTTTAAATCCGGGACAGATTGAAGCTTTCTTT. The V gene is TRBV27, the J gene TRBJ1-1; 7 nucleotides line up with TRBD1. The CDR3 covers 14 residues. Germline V gives CDR1 MNHEY, CDR2 SMNVEV (reference sequence). Trimming removed 2 bases from V and 7 bases from J; junction bases left unmatched: 7.

The V and J genes are TRBV6-4 and TRBJ2-1; 9 nucleotides agree with TRBD1. The length of the CDR3 is 14 residues. The V gene end was trimmed by 6 bases and the J gene end by 3 bases; junction bases not matched to a gene: 3. The germline V gene has CDR1 MRHNA and CDR2 SNTAGT. CDR3 protein: CASSRTGDYNEQFF. CDR3 sequence (DNA): TGTGCCAGCAGCCGGACAGGGGACTACAATGAGCAGTTCTTC.

The chain employs TRBV19 and TRBJ2-1; 7 bases align to TRBD2. Germline CDR1 and CDR2: LNHDA and SQIVND (reference sequence). This CDR3 has 16 amino acids. The J segment lost 0 bases and the V segment lost 10 bases, leaving 12 bases of the junction unmatched. DNA of the CDR3: TGTGCCACCAAGGGAGCGGGACCGAGCTCCTACAATGAGCAGTTCTTC. Its translation: CATKGAGPSSYNEQFF.

This clone showed up just once. The chain recombines TRBV11-2 with TRBJ2-7; 11 nucleotides line up with TRBD2. Germline loops: CDR1 SGHAT, CDR2 FQNNGV. Losses at the gene ends were 1 base for V and 0 bases for J; bases not matched to a gene: 11. The CDR3 loop spans 19 amino acids. The CDR3 here is CASSLAWTSGSLSSYEQYF. DNA of the CDR3: TGTGCCAGCAGCTTAGCGTGGACTAGCGGGTCCCTAAGCTCCTACGAGCAGTACTTC.

In its sample, this clone was seen a few times. The V and J genes are TRBV27 and TRBJ1-5, with TRBD1 as a possible D gene (5 bases). This CDR3 region has 14 residues. Trimming left V 6 bases short and J 0 bases short, with 9 bases between. Germline V gene sequence: CDR1 MNHEY, CDR2 SMNVEV (reference sequence). The CDR3 nucleotides read TGTGCCAGCAGCCCCCAGGGTAGCAATCAGCCCCAGCATTTT. Residues: CASSPQGSNQPQHF.

V and J are TRBV28 and TRBJ2-7, with D maybe TRBD1 (5 bases). The CDR3 has 16 residues. CDR1 MDHEN and CDR2 SYDVKM come from the germline V gene. V was cut by 3 bases and J by 4 bases, with 19 bases left in between. This chain's CDR3 is CASSFFSSEGEYEQYF. In nucleotides, the CDR3 is TGTGCCAGCAGTTTTTTCTCGTCGGAAGGGGAATACGAGCAGTACTTC.

The chain joins TRBV19 to TRBJ1-5, with 7 bases lining up with TRBD1. This CDR3 has 14 amino acids. Germline V gene lookup returns CDR1 LNHDA and CDR2 SQIVND (reference sequence). V dropped 10 bases and J dropped 2; count of bases not matched to a gene: 8. CDR3 nucleotide sequence: TGTGCCACCCGACAGGGAGCAGGCAATCAGCCCCAGCATTTT. Translation: CATRQGAGNQPQHF.

This clone was observed a few times. The chain links TRBV4-3 to TRBJ2-7, with 10 bases fitting TRBD1. CDR3 length: 17 residues. CDR1 and CDR2 from the germline V gene are LGHNA and YSLEER. Trimming cost V 4 bases and J 5 bases; bases outside gene matches: 14. The CDR3 bases are TGCGCCAGCAGCCTATATACCACGGGACAGGGGAAAAACGAGCAGTACTTC. This codes for CASSLYTTGQGKNEQYF.

The V gene is TRBV27, the J gene TRBJ1-4; weak D call: TRBD1 (6 bases). The CDR3 totals 17 residues. The V end lost 5 bases, the J end lost 9 bases, and 25 bases lay between the germline ends. Germline V gene lookup returns CDR1 MNHEY and CDR2 SMNVEV (reference sequence). DNA of the CDR3: TGTGCCAGCAGTCCGATTAGCGGGACATCCGGGATTCAAAAACTGTTTTTT. Protein: CASSPISGTSGIQKLFF.

This CDR3 is CASSPPGSGRAEELFF. In nucleotides, the CDR3 is TGTGCCAGCTCACCACCGGGTAGCGGGAGGGCCGAGGAGCTGTTTTTT. The chain joins TRBV18 to TRBJ2-2, with 11 bases identical to TRBD2. V was clipped by 0 bases and J by 10 bases; unmatched bases: 7. Germline V gene data show CDR1 as KGHSH and CDR2 as LQKENI. The CDR3 runs to 16 residues.

The V gene is TRBV10-3, the J gene TRBJ2-5; 11 bases agree with TRBD2. The CDR3 runs to 16 residues. V gave up 6 bases and J gave up 2 bases; unmatched junction bases: 8. The V gene's germline CDR1 is ENHRY and CDR2 SYGVKD. The CDR3 sequence: CAISSTSGGPQETQYF. The CDR3 nucleotides are TGTGCCATCAGCAGTACTAGCGGGGGACCTCAAGAGACCCAGTACTTC.

The V call is TRBV2, the J call TRBJ1-5; weak D call: TRBD1 (5 bases). V lost 7 bases and J lost 4, with 17 bases in between. The germline CDR1 and CDR2 sequences are SNHLY and FYNNEI. The length of the CDR3 is 15 residues. CDR3 sequence: CASTPRDGGNQPQHF. Written as DNA, the CDR3 is TGTGCCAGCACTCCCCGGGACGGAGGGAATCAGCCCCAGCATTTT. Complete variable domain (other parts from reference TRBV2 and TRBJ1-5): EPEVTQTPSHQVTQMGQEVILRCVPISNHLYFYWYRQILGQKVEFLVSFYNNEISEKSEIFDDQFSVERPDGSNFTLKIRSTKLEDSAMYFCASTPRDGGNQPQHFGDGTRLSIL.

The chain has TRBV11-2 and TRBJ2-5, with TRBD1 matching over 8 bases. The CDR3 covers 15 residues. J gave up 5 bases and V 1 base, and 6 bases lay outside the gene matches. Germline CDR1 is SGHAT and CDR2 is FQNNGV. This CDR3 is CASSLGWAGGETQYF. For the CDR3, the DNA is TGTGCCAGCAGCTTAGGGTGGGCAGGGGGCGAGACCCAGTACTTC.

V is TRBV10-3 and J is TRBJ2-5; 7 bases agree with TRBD2. Matching the DNA end better, TRBJ2-7 makes the J call doubtful. The CDR3 sequence is 15 residues long. Germline V gene lookup returns CDR1 ENHRY and CDR2 SYGVKD. The chain's CDR3 is CAISDLAESYYEQYF. In DNA, the CDR3 is TGTGCCATCAGTGATCTAGCGGAATCCTACTACGAGCAGTACTTC.

This sequence joins TRBV27 and TRBJ2-6; 8 bases line up with TRBD1. CDR1 is MNHEY and CDR2 is SMNVEV in the germline V gene (reference sequence). Trimming at V came to 4 bases and at J to 5 bases, leaving 7 bases not matched to a gene. There are 16 residues in the CDR3. The CDR3 bases are TGTGCCAGCAGTTGGGCAGGGGGCGTTTGGGCCAACGTCCTGACTTTC. Its protein product is CASSWAGGVWANVLTF. The full variable domain, completed using reference TRBV27 and TRBJ2-6, is EAQVTQNPRYLITVTGKKLTVTCSQNMNHEYMSWYRQDPGLGLRQIYYSMNVEVTDKGDVPEGYKVSRKEKRNFPLILESPSPNQTSLYFCASSWAGGVWANVLTFGAGSRLTVL.

The V and J genes are TRBV5-1 and TRBJ2-7; tentative D call: TRBD2 (6 bases). With 5 bases removed from V and 2 bases from J, the gap between germline ends came to 14 bases. This CDR3 spans 14 amino acids. Per germline, CDR1 SGHRS and CDR2 YFSETQ. CDR3 sequence: CASSSSGWTYEQYF. The CDR3, as DNA: TGCGCCAGCAGTTCCAGCGGGTGGACCTACGAGCAGTACTTC.

The V gene is TRBV25-1, the J gene TRBJ1-1; possibly TRBD1 for D (5 bases). V lost 5 bases and J lost 4, with 11 bases in between. The germline V gene has CDR1 MGHDK and CDR2 SYGVNS. The CDR3 is made up of 13 amino acids. The CDR3 loop reads CASSPQGSTEAFF. CDR3 sequence (DNA): TGTGCCAGCAGTCCCCAGGGTTCCACTGAAGCTTTCTTT.

Concerning this clone itself: Its ends do not fully match the called genes, so a read error is possible. J is TRBJ2-5 and V is TRBV7-7, with 10 bases that match TRBD2. The CDR3 is 15 amino acids. Germline V gene sequence: CDR1 SSHAT, CDR2 FNYEAQ (reference sequence). In DNA, the CDR3 is TGTGCTAGCAGCTTAGGTACTAGCGGGATCGAGACCCAGTACTTC. Its protein is CASSLGTSGIETQYF.

The chain joins TRBV7-2 to TRBJ1-3, with D perhaps matching TRBD1 (6 bases). V lost 5 bases and J 1 base, leaving 18 bases between the germline ends. Germline V gene data show CDR1 as SGHTA and CDR2 as FQGNSA. CDR3 length equals 17 residues. The CDR3 nucleotides read TGTGCCAGCAGCCCCGGGGGGGGGCAGACTTCTGGAAACACCATATATTTT. This encodes CASSPGGGQTSGNTIYF.

This clone was seen a few times. The J gene is TRBJ2-7, the V gene TRBV6-5; D is ambiguous. This CDR3 is built from 11 residues. V was cut by 10 bases and J by 5 bases, with 12 bases left in between. CDR1 is MNHEY and CDR2 is SVGAGI in the germline V gene. The DNA for the CDR3 is TGTGCCACCCGGAGAAACCACGAGCAGTACTTC. This sequence encodes CATRRNHEQYF.

The gene calls are TRBV19 and TRBJ2-1, with D maybe TRBD1 (5 bases). This CDR3 has 15 residues. Germline CDR1 is LNHDA and CDR2 is SQIVND (reference sequence). V was shortened by 7 bases and J by 8 bases, with 21 bases between the two germline ends. The CDR3 sequence: CASTTRWSRVDEQFF. CDR3 DNA: TGTGCCAGTACTACAAGGTGGTCCAGGGTCGATGAGCAGTTCTTC.

The chain uses TRBV19 and TRBJ2-6; D is ambiguous. Germline V gene lookup returns CDR1 LNHDA and CDR2 SQIVND (reference sequence). This CDR3 is 16 amino acids long. Trimming pared 0 bases from V and 0 bases from J, leaving 6 bases between. CDR3 nucleotide sequence: TGTGCCAGTAGTATAGAAGGCGGCTCTGGGGCCAACGTCCTGACTTTC. Translating it yields CASSIEGGSGANVLTF.

V usage is TRBV5-4 and J usage is TRBJ2-7; 9 bases are shared with TRBD2. This CDR3 is built from 16 residues. From germline, CDR1 is SGHNT and CDR2 YYREEE (reference sequence). V lost 4 bases and J lost 2; bases outside the gene matches: 10. The CDR3 loop is CASSTGGTSRTYEQYF. DNA for the CDR3: TGTGCCAGCAGCACAGGCGGGACTAGCCGGACCTACGAGCAGTACTTC. The variable domain in full, completed from reference TRBV5-4 and TRBJ2-7, reads ETGVTQSPTHLIKTRGQQVTLRCSSQSGHNTVSWYQQALGQGPQFIFQYYREEENGRGNFPPRFSGLQFPNYSSELNVNALELDDSALYLCASSTGGTSRTYEQYFGPGTRLTVT.

This chain connects TRBV11-1 to TRBJ1-1; D not certain. CDR1 and CDR2 from the germline V gene are SGHAT and FQDESV (reference sequence). The CDR3 is 12 residues long. Trimming cost V 10 bases and J 0 bases, with 9 bases left between them. As DNA, the CDR3 is TGTGCCACCTCGAGGATGAACACTGAAGCTTTCTTT. It encodes CATSRMNTEAFF. Together with reference TRBV11-1 and TRBJ1-1, the CDR3 gives the full variable domain: EAEVAQSPRYKITEKSQAVAFWCDPISGHATLYWYRQILGQGPELLVQFQDESVVDDSQLPKDRFSAERLKGVDSTLKIQPAELGDSAMYLCATSRMNTEAFFGQGTRLTVV.

The chain couples TRBV28 to TRBJ2-1; 7 bases match TRBD1. The V and J ends lost 5 bases and 15 bases, in that order; junction bases with no gene match: 13. CDR1 and CDR2 from the germline V gene are MDHEN and SYDVKM. CDR3 length: 13 amino acids. CDR3 sequence (DNA): TGTGCCAGCAGTCCGGGGACAGTCCTGCTGGGGTTCTTC. Protein: CASSPGTVLLGFF.